The next 8 T cell receptor beta chains were all read from a single sample in a study of T cell responses to AZD1222 COVID-19 vaccine. Assay used: immunoSEQ multiplex PCR; TCRdb lists only in-frame clones, some missing. The sample carries some 69,000 clones, 85% to 90% recorded once. Sequences were derived from peripheral blood, sampled on day 0 of AZD1222 vaccination. The receptors were gathered from an adult in good health.

The V and J genes are TRBV9 and TRBJ2-1; either TRBD1 or TRBD2 may supply D (5 bases each). V lost 5 bases to trimming and J lost 4 bases, with 16 bases between them. CDR3 length equals 15 residues. The V gene's germline CDR1 is SGDLS and CDR2 YYNGEE. The CDR3 loop is CASSGDPRRYNEQFF. CDR3 coding DNA: TGTGCCAGCAGTGGGGACCCCCGCAGGTACAATGAGCAGTTCTTC.

CDR3 bases: TGCAGCGTTGAGGGCGACAGTATCTATGGCTACACCTTC. Translated, it gives CSVEGDSIYGYTF. The J gene is TRBJ1-2, the V gene TRBV29-1; D is perhaps TRBD1 (5 bases). Between the trimmed V and J ends, which lost 3 bases and 4 bases, there was a span of 12 bases. CDR1 is SQVTM and CDR2 is ANQGSEA in the germline V gene. This CDR3 spans 13 amino acids.

The rearrangement links TRBV29-1 to TRBJ2-2, with D unclear. CDR1 is SQVTM, CDR2 ANQGSEA, per germline. Trimming removed 4 bases from V and 1 base from J, with 10 bases in between. The CDR3 length is 14 residues. CDR3 DNA sequence: TGCAGCGTTGCCGCAGGCGGGAACACCGGGGAGCTGTTTTTT. As protein: CSVAAGGNTGELFF.

This chain uses TRBV6-5 with TRBJ1-6, with D maybe TRBD1 (5 bases). The CDR3 consists of 14 residues. The V gene's germline CDR1 is MNHEY and CDR2 SVGAGI. V was clipped by 10 bases and J by 9 bases, with 19 bases between them. CDR3 region: CAIAPPGQRSPLHF. The DNA of the CDR3 is TGTGCCATCGCCCCCCCGGGGCAGCGTTCACCCCTCCACTTT.

This sequence joins TRBV29-1 and TRBJ1-1; 8 bases are shared with TRBD1. Germline V gene data show CDR1 as SQVTM and CDR2 as ANQGSEA. With V trimmed by 7 bases and J by 0 bases, 16 bases remained unmatched. The CDR3 sequence is 17 residues long. The CDR3 sequence is CSAEGTGISVMNTEAFF. The CDR3 bases are TGCAGCGCCGAGGGGACAGGTATTTCGGTAATGAACACTGAAGCTTTCTTT.

This chain links TRBV9 with TRBJ1-5; the match to TRBD1 covers 7 bases. Germline values: CDR1 SGDLS, CDR2 YYNGEE. The CDR3 runs to 14 residues. V gave up 3 bases and J gave up 2 bases; unmatched junction bases: 2. CDR3 sequence (DNA): TGTGCCAGCAGCGCAGACAGGGGCAATCAGCCCCAGCATTTT. Its protein is CASSADRGNQPQHF.

The gene calls are TRBV5-1 and TRBJ1-6; D possibly corresponds to TRBD1 (6 bases). The CDR3 covers 14 residues. Germline V gives CDR1 SGHRS, CDR2 YFSETQ. The V gene lost 4 bases and the J gene lost 9 bases, with 14 bases spanning the gap. This CDR3 reads CASSDLGATSPLHF. CDR3 in DNA: TGCGCCAGCAGCGACCTGGGGGCTACTTCACCCCTCCACTTT.

The rearrangement joins TRBV7-6 to TRBJ2-5; 7 positions agree with TRBD2. Germline V CDR1 and CDR2: SGHVS, FNYEAQ. V lost 1 base to trimming and J lost 3 bases; unmatched junction nucleotides: 8. The CDR3 loop spans 16 amino acids. CDR3 amino acids: CASSLGSGLAEETQYF. CDR3 nucleotides: TGTGCCAGCAGCTTAGGTTCGGGTCTAGCGGAAGAGACCCAGTACTTC.